A selection of T cell receptor beta chains follows, all from one sample in a study of naive and memory T cell subsets. TCRdb redid the calling of the 5' RACE reads with MiXCR, one entry per CDR3 protein. This table holds about 62,000 distinct CDR3 sequences, approximately 8% found once. The origin of the receptors is a female donor in good health. The conserved cysteine and the conserved F or W are not part of the CDR3 here.

v_call cdr3_length cdr3_aa
TRBV4-2 12 ASSQAGGKETQY
TRBV7-9 14 ASSPRDRGSTDTQY
TRBV20-1 11 SARKPSYNEQF
TRBV28 10 ASSSIDYEAF
TRBV6-5 12 ASSSRELGTEAF
TRBV28 12 ASSSLALNEKLF
TRBV14 12 ASSQDTGAVEQF
TRBV5-6 12 ASSLADRNTEAF
TRBV9 12 ASSVGTDQETQY
TRBV7-3 12 ASSYSGPTGELF